This TCR beta chain stems from a study of shared clonotypes between healthy human individuals. Findings of the study overall: There were few donors, and this limited the genetic and exposure-history diversity represented.

CDR1 is SGHTA and CDR2 is FQGNSA in the germline V gene. Trimming removed 3 bases from V and 5 bases from J; junction bases left unmatched: 22. CDR3 length equals 19 residues. About this clone: No antigen is known for it.

It was across several immunoSEQ plates that each subset's genomic DNA was evenly split. Original data processing: Filtering differed, since immunoSEQ gave only junction sequences and no quality scores. Here immunoSEQ multiplex PCR was the method, and the copy in TCRdb shows in-frame clones only, minus some. The DNA gave D and trimming, while V, J and clone size come from that table. The sample lists 2 million to 2.5 million clones; approximately 95% were seen once. Sample: naive CD4+ T cells from PBMCs. Subset meaning: CD45RA+ positively selected. This TCR derives from a man in his late teens or twenties in good health. Some clones in this sample may be carry-over from other donors' samples. The rearrangement uses TRBV7-2 and TRBJ2-7; 7 bases are a match to TRBD2. CDR3 DNA sequence: TGTGCCAGCAGCTTTGGGGTAGGGGAGGGATTGTTAGAACTCGACGAGCAGTACTTC. Its translation is CASSFGVGEGLLELDEQYF.